Sequencing of this TCR beta chain was carried out in a study of control samples from healthy donors and cancer patients. Profiled with immunoSEQ multiplex PCR; TCRdb holds only in-frame clones, not every one. The top ten hold approximately 16% of the sample, which has about 75,000 clones, more than 75% seen once. There are 11 residues in the CDR3. Trimming pared 5 bases from V and 7 bases from J, leaving 8 bases between. Germline CDR1 LGHDT, CDR2 YNNKEL (reference sequence). The source of this sequence is a man between 45 and 60 years old in good health. The sequenced sample consisted of blood. The chain couples TRBV3-1 (or the pseudogene TRBV3-2) to TRBJ1-1; D possibly corresponds to TRBD1 (5 bases). The CDR3 protein is CASSNRFEAFF. The CDR3, as DNA: TGTGCCAGCAGCAACAGGTTTGAAGCTTTCTTT.